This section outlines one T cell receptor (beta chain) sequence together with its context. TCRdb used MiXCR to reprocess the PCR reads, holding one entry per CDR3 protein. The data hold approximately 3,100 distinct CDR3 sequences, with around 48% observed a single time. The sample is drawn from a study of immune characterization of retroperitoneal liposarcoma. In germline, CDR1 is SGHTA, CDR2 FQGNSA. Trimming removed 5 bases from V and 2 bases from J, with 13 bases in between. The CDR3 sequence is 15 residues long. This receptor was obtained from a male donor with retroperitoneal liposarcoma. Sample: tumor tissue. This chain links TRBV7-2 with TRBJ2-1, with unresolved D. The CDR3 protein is CASSPLYGAYNEQFF. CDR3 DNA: TGTGCCAGCAGCCCTTTGTATGGGGCCTACAATGAGCAGTTCTTC. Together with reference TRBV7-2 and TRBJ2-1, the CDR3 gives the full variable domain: GAGVSQSPSNKVTEKGKDVELRCDPISGHTALYWYRQSLGQGLEFLIYFQGNSAPDKSGLPSDRFSAERTGGSVSTLTIQRTQQEDSAVYLCASSPLYGAYNEQFFGPGTRLTVL.